This T cell receptor beta chain is from a study of human CD8 memory T cell subsets. Germline CDR1 and CDR2: PRHDT and FYEKMQ (reference sequence). The CDR3 has 14 amino acids. Concerning this clonotype: The antigen remains unidentified.

Study outcomes and limitations: Only a minimal degree of mutual overlap characterized stem-like memory and precursor exhausted T cell repertoires. Stem-like memory T cell repertoires seemed more diverse than precursor exhausted ones by Chao1 estimates. Only T cell receptor beta chains were sequenced in this study.

Generation of TCR beta libraries used UMI-labeled 5' RACE. TCRdb reanalyzed the 5' RACE reads, giving one entry per CDR3 protein sequence and no DNA. This table lists thousands of distinct CDR3 sequences. Sequencing used CD8+ T cells from PBMCs. The TCR was taken from a human donor in good health. The chain is built from TRBV13 and TRBJ2-1; no DNA is available, so the TRBD1 call from TCRdb remains unchecked. Here the CDR3 reads CASSSRESYNEQFF. Drawing the rest from reference TRBV13 and TRBJ2-1, the complete variable domain is AAGVIQSPRHLIKEKRETATLKCYPIPRHDTVYWYQQGPGQDPQFLISFYEKMQSDKGSIPDRFSAQQFSDYHSELNMSSLELGDSALYFCASSSRESYNEQFFGPGTRLTVL.